This T cell receptor (beta chain) was sequenced during a study of vaccination effects on CD4 cells after COVID-19. Study-level information: Vaccination of participants consisted of two doses of either the BNT162b2 or mRNA-1273 vaccine.

Notes on this clone: As yet, its antigen is unknown.

TCRdb keeps only in-frame clones here, not all; method: immunoSEQ multiplex PCR. The sample yields 35,000 to 50,000 clones, more than 60% seen once. Germline V CDR1 and CDR2: MNHEY, SVGEGT. The length of the CDR3 is 14 residues. Trimming took 3 bases from V and 6 from J, leaving 11 bases between them. Points from the study as a whole: Early post-infection timepoints were missing from the study, which also had few convalescent patients. Late post-vaccination, clones induced by infection and those induced by vaccine underwent marked clonal contraction.

The ViraFEST assay expanded antigen-specific CD4+ T cells with viral peptide pools before sequencing. Scientists isolated CD4+ T cells after a roughly nine-day culture period ended. Testing of the vaccine recipients showed negative nucleocapsid antibodies and no prior SARS-CoV-2 infection. Half of the medium was exchanged for IL-2 medium on both days 3 and 7. This receptor was obtained from a human donor who received a COVID-19 vaccine. This sample comprised CD4+ T cells from PBMCs cultured with HCoV-OC43 spike peptides, obtained before COVID-19 vaccination. Subset described: HCoV-OC43 spike overlapping peptide pool stimulation. The rearrangement joins TRBV6-2 or TRBV6-3 to TRBJ1-4, with D uncertain. In DNA, the CDR3 is TGTGCCAGCAGTTATGGGAACTGGGATGAAAAACTGTTTTTT. It translates to CASSYGNWDEKLFF.